A selection of T cell receptor beta chains follows, all from one sample in a study of cytomegalovirus exposure and HLA in healthy donors. Method: immunoSEQ multiplex PCR; TCRdb's copy keeps in-frame clones and lacks some. The repertoire consists of about 170,000 clones, with 60% to 85% occurring once and the leading ten covering over 3%. Sequencing input: PBMCs. These receptors originate from a woman between 50 and 59 years old in good health and CMV-seropositive. Each CDR3 is given with its conserved first and last residue. Fields, in order: J gene, V gene, clone size, D gene, CDR3 protein, CDR3 DNA. The D gene is left open where the match is weak. Clone size is not always given. Where it is, it says once, few, many or a class for expanded clones.

>TRBJ1-2|TRBV5-1|NA|TRBD1
CASSLISGGGRYGYTF
TGCGCCAGCAGCTTGATATCAGGGGGCGGACGCTATGGCTACACCTTC
>TRBJ1-2|TRBV4-3|NA|TRBD1
CASSPRQGSNYGYTF
TGCGCCAGCAGCCCCCGACAGGGATCGAACTATGGCTACACCTTC
>TRBJ2-2|TRBV9|NA|TRBD2
CASSAGTSGRVPGELFF
TGTGCCAGCAGCGCCGGGACTAGCGGGAGAGTGCCCGGGGAGCTGTTTTTT
>TRBJ2-1|TRBV7-9|NA|TRBD2
CASSALAGAYNEQFF
TGTGCCAGCAGCGCTCTAGCGGGAGCGTACAATGAGCAGTTCTTC
>TRBJ2-5|TRBV10-3|NA|NA
CAISGGGGTETQYF
TGTGCCATCAGTGGCGGCGGGGGCACAGAGACCCAGTACTTC
>TRBJ2-2|TRBV5-1|NA|NA
CASSLLPRDTGELFF
TGCGCCAGCAGCCTACTACCCCGCGACACCGGGGAGCTGTTTTTT
>TRBJ2-5|TRBV7-2|NA|TRBD1
CASSPGQVLETQYF
TGTGCCAGCAGCCCGGGACAGGTTTTGGAGACCCAGTACTTC
>TRBJ2-5|TRBV13|NA|TRBD2
CASSLGLGLGQETQYF
TGTGCCAGCAGCTTAGGCCTAGGACTAGGGCAAGAGACCCAGTACTTC
>TRBJ1-5|TRBV2|NA|NA
CASSDAGTPPRSNQPQHF
TGTGCCAGCAGTGACGCCGGGACACCCCCCAGGAGCAATCAGCCCCAGCATTTT
>TRBJ2-2|TRBV4-1|few|TRBD2
CASSHLAGAAGELFF
TGCGCCAGCAGCCATTTAGCGGGGGCAGCCGGGGAGCTGTTTTTT
>TRBJ2-1|TRBV7-9|NA|NA
CASSLGLANEQFF
TGTGCCAGCAGCTTAGGCCTAGCTAATGAGCAGTTCTTC
>TRBJ1-1|TRBV2|NA|NA
CASSFQVYTEAFF
TGTGCCAGCAGTTTTCAGGTCTACACTGAAGCTTTCTTT
>TRBJ1-1|TRBV25-1|once|NA
CASGANLGTEAFF
TGTGCCAGCGGGGCGAACCTCGGCACTGAAGCTTTCTTT
>TRBJ2-5|TRBV5-5|NA|NA
CASSRAWGSPQETQYF
TGTGCCAGCAGCCGGGCTTGGGGCAGTCCCCAAGAGACCCAGTACTTC
>TRBJ1-5|TRBV12-5|NA|TRBD1
CASGLVLVPATGVQPQHF
TGTGCTAGTGGTTTGGTACTTGTCCCCGCGACAGGGGTTCAGCCCCAGCATTTT
>TRBJ2-1|TRBV28|once|NA
CASRGDSNEQFF
TGTGCCAGTAGGGGGGACAGCAATGAGCAGTTCTTC
>TRBJ1-2|TRBV25-1|NA|NA
CASSESGRGLSACTF
TGTGCCAGCAGTGAATCGGGCAGAGGGCTCTCGGCTTGCACCTTC
>TRBJ1-4|TRBV9|NA|TRBD1
CASSVGTGDTREKLFF
TGTGCCAGCAGCGTAGGAACAGGGGATACCCGTGAAAAACTGTTTTTT
>TRBJ2-6|TRBV11-2|NA|NA
CASSPGSGANVLTF
TGTGCCAGCAGCCCAGGGTCTGGGGCCAACGTCCTGACTTTC